The source of this T cell receptor beta chain is a study of blood T cell repertoires in COVID-19. Study overall: Both acute and convalescent COVID-19 samples were obtained from the United States, Italy and Spain. PBMCs, B-cell-depleted T cells, or T cells were the source of the cDNA or gDNA that made up the material.

Patients at the Seattle site were enrolled during active infection and followed longitudinally. Original analysis: By means of reference gene primer amplification, nucleated cell counts were estimated. Clones were sequenced by immunoSEQ multiplex PCR, and TCRdb holds only the in-frame ones, with some missing. V and J calls and clone size are as listed in that table; D and trimming were resolved from the DNA. The repertoire consists of approximately 300,000 clones, with roughly 90% occurring once and the leading ten covering approximately 10%. This TCR came from a young woman with COVID-19, enrolled during active disease. Sequencing was carried out using peripheral blood.

The CDR3 coding sequence is TGTGCCAGCAGCTTAGGCAGGGGAAGTGAAAAACTGTTTTTT. Translation gives CASSLGRGSEKLFF. V is TRBV7-6 and J is TRBJ1-4, with a tentative D call TRBD1 (6 bases). The ends were cut back, 1 base at V and 7 bases at J, with 10 bases in the middle. This CDR3 region has 14 residues. CDR1 and CDR2 (germline): SGHVS, FNYEAQ.